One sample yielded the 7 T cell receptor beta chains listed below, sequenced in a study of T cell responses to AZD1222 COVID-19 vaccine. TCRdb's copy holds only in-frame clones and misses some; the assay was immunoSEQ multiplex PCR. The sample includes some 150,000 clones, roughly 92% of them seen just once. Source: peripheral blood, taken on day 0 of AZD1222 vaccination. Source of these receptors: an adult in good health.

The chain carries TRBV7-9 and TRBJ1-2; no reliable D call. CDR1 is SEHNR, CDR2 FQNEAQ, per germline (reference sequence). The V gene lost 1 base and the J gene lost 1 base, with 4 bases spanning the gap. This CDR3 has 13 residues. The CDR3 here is CASSLEGNYGYTF. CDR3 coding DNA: TGTGCCAGCAGCTTAGAGGGTAACTATGGCTACACCTTC.

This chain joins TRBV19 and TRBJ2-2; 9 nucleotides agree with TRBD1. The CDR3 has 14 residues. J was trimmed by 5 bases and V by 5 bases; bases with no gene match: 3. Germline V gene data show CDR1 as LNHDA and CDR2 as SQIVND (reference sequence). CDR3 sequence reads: CASSQDRGTGELFF. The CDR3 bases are TGTGCCAGTAGTCAAGACAGGGGGACCGGGGAGCTGTTTTTT.

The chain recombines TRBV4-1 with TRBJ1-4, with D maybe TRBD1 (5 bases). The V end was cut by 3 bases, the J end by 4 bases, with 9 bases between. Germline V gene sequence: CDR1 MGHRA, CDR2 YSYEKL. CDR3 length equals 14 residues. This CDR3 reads CASSHQGYNEKLFF. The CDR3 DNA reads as TGCGCCAGCAGCCACCAGGGTTATAATGAAAAACTGTTTTTT.

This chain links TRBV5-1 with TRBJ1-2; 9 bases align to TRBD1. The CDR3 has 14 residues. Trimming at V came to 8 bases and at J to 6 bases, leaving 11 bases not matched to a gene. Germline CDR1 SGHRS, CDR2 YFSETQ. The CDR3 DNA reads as TGCGCCAGTAATTATGGACAGGGGTATAATGGCTACACCTTC. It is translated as CASNYGQGYNGYTF.

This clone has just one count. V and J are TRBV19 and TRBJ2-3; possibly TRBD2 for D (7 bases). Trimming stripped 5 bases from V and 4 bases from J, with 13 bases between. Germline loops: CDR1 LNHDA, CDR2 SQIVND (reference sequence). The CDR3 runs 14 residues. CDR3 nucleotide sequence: TGTGCCAGTAGTTCCCAGGGGAGGGCAGATACGCAGTATTTT. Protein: CASSSQGRADTQYF. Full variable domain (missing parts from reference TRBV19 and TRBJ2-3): DGGITQSPKYLFRKEGQNVTLSCEQNLNHDAMYWYRQDPGQGLRLIYYSQIVNDFQKGDIAEGYSVSREKKESFPLTVTSAQKNPTAFYLCASSSQGRADTQYFGPGTRLTVL.

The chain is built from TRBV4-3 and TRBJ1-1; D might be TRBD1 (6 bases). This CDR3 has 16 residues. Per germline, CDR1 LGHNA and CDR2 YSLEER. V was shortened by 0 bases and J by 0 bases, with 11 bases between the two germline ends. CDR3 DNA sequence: TGCGCCAGCAGCCAAGATCGGGGGGCGATGAACACTGAAGCTTTCTTT. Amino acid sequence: CASSQDRGAMNTEAFF.

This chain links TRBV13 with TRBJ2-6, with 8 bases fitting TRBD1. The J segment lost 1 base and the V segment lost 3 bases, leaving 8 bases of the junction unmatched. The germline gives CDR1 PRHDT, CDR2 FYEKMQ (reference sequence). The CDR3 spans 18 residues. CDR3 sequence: CASSFIQGGSSGANVLTF. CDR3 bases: TGTGCCAGCAGCTTCATACAGGGGGGAAGTTCTGGGGCCAACGTCCTGACTTTC.